The clone carrying this T cell receptor beta chain is labeled as medium-sized. Antigen: not known. This specimen comes from a study of molecular identifiers for immune sequencing clone quantification. Regarding the study as a whole: Highly expanded clone sizes could be underestimated by identical TCR molecules that share a barcode.

Previously published methods and listed TCR primers were used for the bulk TCR libraries. TCRdb reanalysed the PCR reads using MiXCR and keeps one entry per CDR3 protein. The profile covers 7,500 to 10,000 distinct CDR3 sequences, with roughly a fifth appearing a single time and around 1.3% taken by the ten largest. A CD8+CD4-CCR7+CD45RA+ phenotype served as the sorting definition for naive CD8 T cells. Germline trimming cut 5 bases from V and 1 base from J; bases unmatched to any gene: 5. This CDR3 has 14 residues. The germline CDR1 and CDR2 sequences are LNHDA and SQIVND (reference sequence). Sequencing was carried out using naive CD8+ T cells from blood, with Jurkat cell RNA spiked in. The subset is: FACS-sorted CD8+CD4-CCR7+CD45RA+ naive T cells. V and J are TRBV19 and TRBJ2-7; 7 nucleotides line up with TRBD1. The receptor's source is a human donor in good health. Some libraries in this study had Jurkat cell RNA spiked in. The CDR3 DNA is TGTGCCAGTAGTTTGACAGGGTTATCCTACGAGCAGTACTTC. It is translated as CASSLTGLSYEQYF.